Here is one T cell receptor (beta chain) with its context. Its antigen is as yet unknown. Since a much larger clone is just one base distant, this may be a read error. The data were taken from a study of regulatory T cells in long-lasting Graves disease. Across the study: The study counted Graves' disease as persistent given over 5 years of antithyroid drugs and positive TSH receptor antibodies. Broader study findings: Persistent-disease Graves' patients showed less TCR diversity than new cases. The persistent group shared roughly 2,700 public clonotypes, more than the 950 to 1,000 shared by new patients.

The CDR3 contains 13 residues. Germline V gene data show CDR1 as SNHLY and CDR2 as FYNNEI. Stated time point: persistent/refractory GD, antithyroid drugs over 5 years with positive TRAb. PBMC-derived RNA was used for the TCR library. Patients were from an endocrinology department in Xi'an, China. Construction of TCR beta libraries relied on iRepertoire HTBI primers and on Arm-PCR targeting CDR3 regions. TCRdb recomputed calls from the multiplex PCR reads with MiXCR, one row per CDR3 protein. The repertoire holds around 400,000 distinct CDR3 sequences, about 23% seen once, with 28% in the top ten. The chain has TRBV2 and TRBJ2-2, with D perhaps matching TRBD2 (5 bases). The clonotype comes from a woman aged 40 to 55 with Graves disease. Sequencing used peripheral blood mononuclear cells (PBMCs), obtained when the disease was refractory, from a patient treated with antithyroid drugs. The CDR3 sequence: CASERPETGELSF. CDR3 nucleotides: TGTGCCAGCGAGCGGCCTGAAACCGGGGAGCTGTCTTTT. Full variable domain (remainder filled in from reference TRBV2 and TRBJ2-2): EPEVTQTPSHQVTQMGQEVILRCVPISNHLYFYWYRQILGQKVEFLVSFYNNEISEKSEIFDDQFSVERPDGSNFTLKIRSTKLEDSAMYFCASERPETGELSFGEGSRLTVL.